What follows describes a single TCR beta chain. Antigen unknown. Germline lookup yields CDR1 SGHRS and CDR2 YFSETQ. V lost 0 bases and J 0 bases, leaving 9 bases between the germline ends. The CDR3 contains 15 residues. Assay used: immunoSEQ multiplex PCR; TCRdb lists only in-frame clones, some missing. Found here are about 79,000 clones, about 82% of them singletons; the top ten hold over 4.5%. Every patient had mismatch repair deficiency by PCR or immunohistochemistry. TCR sequencing covered a few patients who responded to pembrolizumab. This specimen comes from a study of PD-1 blockade in mismatch repair-deficient tumors. About the research overall: Enrolled 2013-2016, patients had progressing, pretreated mismatch repair-deficient cancers of about twelve types. Notes on the study in general: Tumor-resident clones, often absent from pretreatment blood, expanded after pembrolizumab and then contracted.

The V gene is TRBV5-1, the J gene TRBJ1-1; no reliable D call. Source: peripheral blood, taken 44 weeks after starting pembrolizumab. The receptor comes from an adult with mismatch repair-deficient cancer. The CDR3 spells CASSLVGGLNTEAFF. The DNA for the CDR3 is TGCGCCAGCAGCTTGGTAGGAGGGCTGAACACTGAAGCTTTCTTT.